The 24 T cell receptor beta chains presented below share a single source sample, sequenced in a study of T cell repertoires in cytomegalovirus infection. No antigen is known for these receptors. TCRdb fed the reads into MiXCR, producing one record per CDR3 protein. The data contain about 340,000 distinct CDR3 sequences, roughly 29% of them singletons. The sequenced sample was cultured PBMCs, obtained from culture after CMV antigen stimulation. The receptor source for this set is a human donor in good health (CMV status not recorded). Some clones in this sample may be carry-over from other donors' samples.

This clonotype was counted between two and nine times. This chain joins TRBV7-8 and TRBJ2-1, with D perhaps TRBD1 or TRBD2 (7 bases each). CDR1 and CDR2 (germline): SGHVS, FQNEAQ. Trimming cost V 6 bases and J 3 bases, with 15 bases left between them. The CDR3 extends over 15 amino acids. The chain's CDR3 is CASSSGGAFYNEQFF. The CDR3 DNA reads TGTGCCAGCAGTTCAGGGGGGGCCTTCTACAATGAGCAGTTCTTC. The variable domain in full, completed from reference TRBV7-8 and TRBJ2-1, reads GAGVSQSPRYKVAKRGQDVALRCDPISGHVSLFWYQQALGQGPEFLTYFQNEAQLDKSGLPSDRFFAERPEGSVSTLKIQRTQQEDSAVYLCASSSGGAFYNEQFFGPGTRLTVL.

The V call is TRBV28, the J call TRBJ2-1; 7 bases are shared with TRBD2. Germline trimming cut 1 base from V and 8 bases from J; bases unmatched to any gene: 11. Germline V gene lookup returns CDR1 MDHEN and CDR2 SYDVKM. The CDR3 length is 16 residues. CDR3 sequence (DNA): TGTGCCAGCAGTTTATACCGGACTAGTGGACCAGATGAGCAGTTCTTC. Translating gives CASSLYRTSGPDEQFF. Complete variable domain (other parts from reference TRBV28 and TRBJ2-1): DVKVTQSSRYLVKRTGEKVFLECVQDMDHENMFWYRQDPGLGLRLIYFSYDVKMKEKGDIPEGYSVSREKKERFSLILESASTNQTSMYLCASSLYRTSGPDEQFFGPGTRLTVL.

This clonotype occurred a few times. V and J are TRBV19 and TRBJ1-1, with TRBD1 identical over 9 bases. The V gene's germline CDR1 is LNHDA and CDR2 SQIVND (reference sequence). The CDR3 length is 13 residues. The junction had 4 bases not matched to a gene; V was cut back by 7 bases and J by 4 bases. The CDR3: CASTPTGGTEAFF. The CDR3 region has the DNA TGTGCCAGTACTCCGACAGGGGGCACTGAAGCTTTCTTT.

This clonotype was seen many times. V is TRBV28 and J is TRBJ2-3; 14 bases are shared with TRBD2. Germline values: CDR1 MDHEN, CDR2 SYDVKM. Germline trimming cut 4 bases from V and 5 bases from J; bases unmatched to any gene: 2. This CDR3 comprises 15 residues. The DNA for the CDR3 is TGTGCCAGCAGTTCGGGACTAGCGGGAGTAGATACGCAGTATTTT. This translates into CASSSGLAGVDTQYF.

The table lists this clonotype with a few counts. The chain employs TRBV2 and TRBJ2-2; D gene uncertain. CDR1 SNHLY and CDR2 FYNNEI come from the germline V gene. This CDR3 has 13 residues. The V end was cut by 8 bases, the J end by 3 bases, with 10 bases between. In DNA, the CDR3 is TGTGCCAGCGAAAGTGGGCACACCGGGGAGCTGTTTTTT. Translated: CASESGHTGELFF.

The chain has TRBV7-9 and TRBJ2-5, with D possibly called TRBD1 or TRBD2 (5 bases each). This CDR3 spans 14 amino acids. Germline loops: CDR1 SEHNR, CDR2 FQNEAQ (reference sequence). Trimming shortened V by 1 base and J by 3 bases, and 9 bases separated the two germline ends. The CDR3 is CASSLVGTKETQYF. CDR3 bases: TGTGCCAGCAGCTTAGTTGGGACGAAAGAGACCCAGTACTTC.

This clonotype was counted many times. V is TRBV7-2 and J is TRBJ2-2; TRBD2 matches at 8 bases. With 6 bases clipped from V and 3 bases from J, the junction kept 15 bases outside the gene matches. The germline CDR1 and CDR2 sequences are SGHTA and FQGNSA. CDR3 length: 18 amino acids. As DNA, the CDR3 is TGTGCCAGCAGACCATGGGATAGCGGGAACCTAGACACCGGGGAGCTGTTTTTT. This gives the protein CASRPWDSGNLDTGELFF. Full variable domain (remainder filled in from reference TRBV7-2 and TRBJ2-2): GAGVSQSPSNKVTEKGKDVELRCDPISGHTALYWYRQSLGQGLEFLIYFQGNSAPDKSGLPSDRFSAERTGGSVSTLTIQRTQQEDSAVYLCASRPWDSGNLDTGELFFGEGSRLTVL.

This clonotype was recorded a few times. The chain uses TRBV12-3 or TRBV12-4 and TRBJ2-6, with a possible D match to TRBD1 (5 bases). CDR3 length: 16 residues. Trimming stripped 1 base from V and 4 bases from J, with 11 bases between. In nucleotides, the CDR3 is TGTGCCAGCAGTTTAGGGCAGGGCAACGGGGCCAACGTCCTGACTTTC. Translated, it gives CASSLGQGNGANVLTF.

This sequence joins TRBV6-1 and TRBJ2-3; 10 bases fit TRBD1. After removal of 3 bases from V and 2 bases from J, the junction contained 2 bases not matched to a gene. In germline, CDR1 is MNHNS, CDR2 SASEGT. This CDR3 has 15 amino acids. The DNA of the CDR3 is TGTGCCAGCAGTGAGGGACAGGGGTACACAGATACGCAGTATTTT. Amino acids: CASSEGQGYTDTQYF.

The V call is TRBV7-2, the J call TRBJ2-5; 12 bases are shared with TRBD2. Germline V gene data show CDR1 as SGHTA and CDR2 as FQGNSA. The CDR3 spans 16 residues. The V and J ends lost 5 bases and 3 bases, in that order; junction bases with no gene match: 7. This chain's CDR3 is CASSRAGLAGKETQYF. The CDR3 nucleotides are TGTGCCAGCAGCCGGGCAGGACTAGCGGGAAAAGAGACCCAGTACTTC.

The rearrangement links TRBV6-6 to TRBJ2-1, with 7 bases that match TRBD2. The V and J ends lost 10 bases and 9 bases, in that order; junction bases with no gene match: 18. Germline V gene lookup returns CDR1 MNHNY and CDR2 SVGAGI (reference sequence). This CDR3 region has 15 residues. CDR3 nucleotide sequence: TGTGCCATCAAACGGGGGACTACCGTTTACGGTGAGCAGTTCTTC. Its translation is CAIKRGTTVYGEQFF.

The chain carries TRBV10-3 and TRBJ1-1, with D possibly being TRBD1 (6 bases). The germline V gene encodes CDR1 ENHRY and CDR2 SYGVKD. The V gene lost 4 bases and the J gene lost 1 base, with 10 bases spanning the gap. CDR3 size: 14 residues. CDR3 protein: CAISGTAWNTEAFF. Written as DNA, the CDR3 is TGTGCCATCAGTGGGACAGCTTGGAACACTGAAGCTTTCTTT.

The V and J genes are TRBV7-6 and TRBJ2-6; D is undetermined. Germline CDR1 reads SGHVS; CDR2 reads FNYEAQ. V shed 3 bases and J shed 0 bases, with 6 bases lying between them. This CDR3 is built from 15 residues. The CDR3 DNA follows: TGTGCCAGCAGCTTTATGTGCTCTGGGGCCAACGTCCTGACTTTC. This sequence encodes CASSFMCSGANVLTF.

This clonotype was counted ten times or more. The CDR3: CSAWTSGTTDTQYF. CDR3 bases: TGCAGTGCCTGGACTAGCGGAACCACAGATACGCAGTATTTT. The chain links TRBV20-1 to TRBJ2-3; TRBD2 matches at 10 bases. Germline V gene data show CDR1 as DFQATT and CDR2 as SNEGSKA (reference sequence). The length of the CDR3 is 14 residues. V dropped 6 bases and J dropped 2; count of bases not matched to a gene: 5.

This clonotype was counted only a few times. This sequence joins TRBV29-1 and TRBJ2-4, with D perhaps matching TRBD1 (5 bases). The germline V and J ends were trimmed by 3 bases and 5 bases, with 8 bases remaining between them. The CDR3 loop spans 12 amino acids. Germline V CDR1 and CDR2: SQVTM, ANQGSEA. The DNA for the CDR3 is TGCAGCGTTGACCAGGGTGAAAACATTCAGTACTTC. Its translation: CSVDQGENIQYF.

This clonotype was detected many times. The chain recombines TRBV12-3 or TRBV12-4 with TRBJ1-5, with 11 bases that match TRBD1. Losses at the gene ends were 6 bases for V and 3 bases for J; bases not matched to a gene: 4. CDR3 length: 15 residues. CDR3 amino acids: CASRWTGGINQPQHF. The CDR3 DNA reads as TGTGCCAGCAGATGGACAGGGGGCATCAATCAGCCCCAGCATTTT.

V gene TRBV25-1 combines with J gene TRBJ1-1, with D maybe TRBD1 (5 bases). The CDR3 contains 14 residues. V was trimmed by 8 bases and J by 5 bases, leaving 18 bases between them. In germline, CDR1 is MGHDK, CDR2 SYGVNS. CDR3 nucleotide sequence: TGTGCCAGCCAGCAGACGGGGCGAGATACTGAAGCTTTCTTT. Encoded protein: CASQQTGRDTEAFF.

Notes on this clonotype: One junction end does not reproduce the germline sequence, and a read error may be involved. The chain has TRBV7-3 and TRBJ2-1; TRBD1 is a possible D gene (6 bases). This CDR3 spans 17 amino acids. Germline lookup yields CDR1 SGHTA and CDR2 FQGTGA. CDR3 amino acids: CASSLTGGQSSYNEQFF. CDR3 nucleotides: TGTGCCAGCAGTTTAACCGGAGGACAGAGCTCCTACAATGAGCAGTTCTTC.

The rearrangement links TRBV6-1 to TRBJ2-6; the D gene is possibly TRBD1 (6 bases). Trimming cost V 8 bases and J 3 bases, with 11 bases left between them. Germline assignment: CDR1 MNHNS and CDR2 SASEGT. CDR3 length: 14 residues. The CDR3 spells CASATGFGANVLTF. The DNA of the CDR3 is TGTGCCAGCGCCACAGGGTTTGGGGCCAACGTCCTGACTTTC.

This clonotype was counted a single time. The chain recombines TRBV10-3 with TRBJ2-6; possible D gene TRBD1, 6 bases. Germline V gives CDR1 ENHRY, CDR2 SYGVKD. CDR3 length: 16 amino acids. Trimming removed 4 bases from V and 1 base from J, with 11 bases in between. The CDR3 DNA reads TGTGCCATCAGTGTAGGGCAGGGGTCTGGGGCCAACGTCCTGACTTTC. Translating gives CAISVGQGSGANVLTF.

There are a few counts of this clonotype. CDR3 in amino acids: CASSTRQGLTLSADTQYF. CDR3 DNA: TGTGCCAGCAGTACCAGACAGGGATTAACTCTAAGCGCAGATACGCAGTATTTT. The V and J genes are TRBV6-6 and TRBJ2-3; 7 bases line up with TRBD1. Looked up from germline, CDR1 is MNHNY and CDR2 is SVGAGI (reference sequence). The CDR3 is made up of 18 amino acids. Trimming removed 5 bases from V and 4 bases from J; junction bases left unmatched: 18.

This clonotype was observed a handful of times. This sequence joins TRBV19 and TRBJ1-5; the D gene is possibly TRBD1 (5 bases). Germline lookup yields CDR1 LNHDA and CDR2 SQIVND (reference sequence). With 8 bases removed from V and 4 bases from J, the gap between germline ends came to 18 bases. The CDR3 sequence is 15 residues long. In DNA form, the CDR3 reads TGTGCCAGTCGAACGAGGGGTGATCGTAATCAGCCCCAGCATTTT. It encodes CASRTRGDRNQPQHF.

The chain uses TRBV7-9 and TRBJ1-1, with D possibly matching TRBD1 (6 bases). Trimming stripped 6 bases from V and 1 base from J, with 18 bases between. Germline V gene lookup returns CDR1 SEHNR and CDR2 FQNEAQ (reference sequence). CDR3 size: 16 residues. As DNA, the CDR3 is TGTGCCAGCAGTCCAGGTGGGCAGGGGTCGAACACTGAAGCTTTCTTT. Translating gives CASSPGGQGSNTEAFF.

The table lists this clonotype with a few counts. V and J are TRBV2 and TRBJ1-1, with D possibly TRBD1 on 6 matching bases. The CDR3 spans 15 residues. CDR1 and CDR2 (germline): SNHLY, FYNNEI. With 5 bases removed from V and 2 bases from J, the gap between germline ends came to 15 bases. CDR3 sequence reads: CASSKRLQGNTEAFF. The DNA of the CDR3 is TGTGCCAGCAGTAAGCGGCTACAGGGTAACACTGAAGCTTTCTTT.